Each of the 10 T cell receptor beta chains below was sequenced from the same sample in a study of blood T cell repertoires in COVID-19. Measured with immunoSEQ multiplex PCR; TCRdb has only the in-frame clones, and not every one. In the table there are 230,000 or so clones, more than 65% of which are singletons. Sequencing input: peripheral blood. These receptor sequences come from a man in his fifties or sixties with active or convalescent COVID-19.

The chain employs TRBV19 and TRBJ1-2; D remains ambiguous. Germline CDR1 and CDR2: LNHDA and SQIVND (reference sequence). This CDR3 comprises 14 residues. Trimming took 2 bases from V and 0 from J, leaving 7 bases between them. The DNA for the CDR3 is TGTGCCAGTAGTATACAGGTTACTAACTATGGCTACACCTTC. Amino acid sequence: CASSIQVTNYGYTF.

The V call is TRBV7-8, the J call TRBJ1-5, with unresolved D. This CDR3 is built from 15 residues. Trimming stripped 5 bases from V and 6 bases from J, with 17 bases between. Germline V lookup: CDR1 SGHVS, CDR2 FQNEAQ. In nucleotides, the CDR3 is TGTGCCAGCAGCCGCCAGCCGGGTCACGTTCAGCCCCAGCATTTT. Protein product: CASSRQPGHVQPQHF. Combining the CDR3 with reference TRBV7-8 and TRBJ1-5 gives the whole variable domain GAGVSQSPRYKVAKRGQDVALRCDPISGHVSLFWYQQALGQGPEFLTYFQNEAQLDKSGLPSDRFFAERPEGSVSTLKIQRTQQEDSAVYLCASSRQPGHVQPQHFGDGTRLSIL.

J is TRBJ1-2 and V is TRBV4-3, with 9 nucleotides matching TRBD1. The germline V gene has CDR1 LGHNA and CDR2 YSLEER. V gave up 5 bases and J gave up 0 bases; unmatched junction bases: 4. There are 15 residues in the CDR3. Here the CDR3 DNA reads TGCGCCAGCAGCACCGGGACAGGGCCTAACTATGGCTACACCTTC. Translated, it gives CASSTGTGPNYGYTF.

The chain employs TRBV14 and TRBJ1-2; D possibly corresponds to TRBD1 (5 bases). Germline CDR1 and CDR2: SGHDN and FVKESK. V lost 4 bases and J lost 4, with 13 bases in between. The CDR3 is made up of 14 amino acids. CDR3 DNA: TGTGCCAGCAGCCTTGACAGCACCCTCTATGGCTACACCTTC. Translating gives CASSLDSTLYGYTF.

The chain uses TRBV7-2 and TRBJ2-6; unclear D gene. Per germline, CDR1 SGHTA and CDR2 FQGNSA. V lost 5 bases and J lost 0, with 8 bases in between. The CDR3 totals 15 residues. CDR3 sequence reads: CASSPEDSGANVLTF. The CDR3 coding sequence is TGTGCCAGCAGCCCCGAGGACTCTGGGGCCAACGTCCTGACTTTC.

This clone has a handful of counts. The V call is TRBV29-1, the J call TRBJ1-2, with no clear D. Germline V lookup: CDR1 SQVTM, CDR2 ANQGSEA. The CDR3 covers 12 residues. Trimming cost V 4 bases and J 5 bases, with 11 bases left between them. The CDR3: CSVVAAQYGYTF. The CDR3 nucleotides are TGCAGCGTTGTAGCAGCCCAATATGGCTACACCTTC.

The chain is built from TRBV2 and TRBJ1-5; 12 bases are shared with TRBD1. Losses at the gene ends were 4 bases for V and 0 bases for J; bases not matched to a gene: 10. This CDR3 is 19 amino acids long. Germline-derived CDR1 and CDR2 are SNHLY and FYNNEI. The CDR3, as DNA: TGTGCCAGCAGTGCTATGGGACAGGGGGCGAGTTATAGCAATCAGCCCCAGCATTTT. Translated: CASSAMGQGASYSNQPQHF.

The V call is TRBV29-1, the J call TRBJ1-4; 9 bases are shared with TRBD1. CDR3 length: 13 residues. Looked up from germline, CDR1 is SQVTM and CDR2 is ANQGSEA. V trimming: 7 bases; J trimming: 8 bases; junction bases outside the gene matches: 8. CDR3 DNA: TGCAGCGCTGGGGGACAGGGTGGGGAAAAACTGTTTTTT. It codes for CSAGGQGGEKLFF.

This clone was detected once. The rearrangement links TRBV30 to TRBJ2-3; 8 nucleotides align to TRBD2. The CDR3 loop spans 16 amino acids. The V segment lost 0 bases and the J segment 2 bases; nucleotides outside the gene matches: 7. Germline-derived CDR1 and CDR2 are GTSNPN and SVGIG (reference sequence). The CDR3 here is CAWSVLGGGNTDTQYF. In DNA, the CDR3 is TGTGCCTGGAGTGTACTGGGCGGGGGGAACACAGATACGCAGTATTTT. The full variable domain, rest sourced from reference TRBV30 and TRBJ2-3, is SQTIHQWPATLVQPVGSPLSLECTVEGTSNPNLYWYRQAAGRGLQLLFYSVGIGQISSEVPQNLSASRPQDRQFILSSKKLLLSDSGFYLCAWSVLGGGNTDTQYFGPGTRLTVL.

The rearrangement links TRBV5-1 to TRBJ1-3, with D possibly TRBD1 on 6 matching bases. The germline gives CDR1 SGHRS, CDR2 YFSETQ. V was pared by 1 base and J by 2 bases, with 7 bases between. The CDR3 length is 14 residues. The CDR3 sequence is CASSLTGTGNTIYF. The CDR3 region has the DNA TGCGCCAGCAGCTTGACAGGGACTGGAAACACCATATATTTT.